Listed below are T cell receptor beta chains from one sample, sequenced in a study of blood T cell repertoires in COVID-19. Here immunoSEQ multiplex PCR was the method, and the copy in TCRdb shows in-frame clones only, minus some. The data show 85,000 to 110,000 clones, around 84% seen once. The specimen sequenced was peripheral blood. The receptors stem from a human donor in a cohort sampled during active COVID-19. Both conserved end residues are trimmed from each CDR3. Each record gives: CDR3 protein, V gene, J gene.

ATSVVGGGAADTQY	TRBV19	TRBJ2-3
ASSLGQSTGELF	TRBV7-2	TRBJ2-2
ASREGFNSGNTIY	TRBV27	TRBJ1-3
ASSQQGDYGYT	TRBV6-2/TRBV6-3	TRBJ1-2
ASSWGTTTEAF	TRBV5-1	TRBJ1-1
ASSLEQGYGYT	TRBV7-6	TRBJ1-2
ASSLAIGANEKLF	TRBV5-1	TRBJ1-4
ASSVQGPSGNTIY	TRBV25-1	TRBJ1-3
ASSEGGVTSPQH	TRBV2	TRBJ1-5
ASSPAASGGAETQY	TRBV5-1	TRBJ2-5
ASSASGTGTSGANVLT	TRBV19	TRBJ2-6
ASNTRRGTEAF	TRBV11-2	TRBJ1-1
ASSESGEVNEQY	TRBV2	TRBJ2-7
ASSLAVQANTEAF	TRBV11-3	TRBJ1-1
AWTQSPGGGAGLYNEQF	TRBV30	TRBJ2-1
ASSGQGARETQY	TRBV7-2	TRBJ2-5
ASSSPGSINEQF	TRBV7-2	TRBJ2-1
ASSLATGYEQY	TRBV5-6	TRBJ2-7
AWRETGVYTEAF	TRBV30	TRBJ1-1
ASSSLTGTGMLHEQY	TRBV5-4	TRBJ2-7
ASSIQGGNTEAF	TRBV5-1	TRBJ1-1
ASSQPGVVTQY	TRBV3-1/TRBV3-2	TRBJ2-5
ASSDGSGTSRGTQY	TRBV10-2	TRBJ2-5
ASSVAGGQETQY	TRBV2	TRBJ2-5
ASSSRGAREYGYT	TRBV11-2	TRBJ1-2
ASGRVGGLFEKLF	TRBV30	TRBJ1-4
ASSLRLRGNTQY	TRBV27	TRBJ2-3
ASSLAGTREGGYT	TRBV7-3	TRBJ1-2
ASSLLGDQPQH	TRBV3-1/TRBV3-2	TRBJ1-5
ASSPPSGDSYEQY	TRBV4-2	TRBJ2-7
ASSQVQGTTEAF	TRBV4-1	TRBJ1-1
ASSLAGEAGALLGEQY	TRBV7-2	TRBJ2-7
ASSTGTLNEQF	TRBV3-1/TRBV3-2	TRBJ2-1
ASNPSSYNEQF	TRBV5-5	TRBJ2-1
ASSKDRGYQPQH	TRBV19	TRBJ1-5